These 24 T cell receptor beta chains share one sample of origin, sequenced in a study of sequential checkpoint blockade in melanoma. Produced via immunoSEQ multiplex PCR; TCRdb's table is partial and in-frame only. Of approximately 9,700 clones listed, less than 25% are singletons. The treatment is: randomized to nivolumab then ipilimumab (arm A) or the reverse (arm B). The material was tumor tissue (inferred from file names), obtained from a patient given nivolumab and ipilimumab in sequence. Source of these receptors: a human donor with melanoma.

This clone was seen a handful of times. CDR3 bases: TGCAGCGTTGATCTACAGGCTTCCTACAATGAGCAGTTCTTC. Protein product: CSVDLQASYNEQFF. The rearrangement uses TRBV29-1 and TRBJ2-1; possibly TRBD1 for D (5 bases). This CDR3 has 14 residues. V gave up 3 bases and J gave up 1 base, with 10 bases separating them. Per the germline V gene, CDR1 is SQVTM and CDR2 is ANQGSEA.

This clone was counted a few times. The chain has TRBV29-1 and TRBJ2-6, with a possible D match to TRBD1 (6 bases). The V gene lost 6 bases and the J gene lost 0 bases, with 12 bases spanning the gap. The CDR3 consists of 15 residues. Germline V gives CDR1 SQVTM, CDR2 ANQGSEA. The CDR3 protein is CSVETGLSGANVLTF. DNA of the CDR3: TGCAGCGTAGAGACAGGCCTCTCTGGGGCCAACGTCCTGACTTTC.

The V call is TRBV19, the J call TRBJ2-1; D is perhaps TRBD1 (5 bases). The CDR3 totals 16 residues. The V end lost 6 bases, the J end lost 3 bases, and 18 bases lay between the germline ends. The germline V gene has CDR1 LNHDA and CDR2 SQIVND (reference sequence). The CDR3 nucleotides are TGTGCCAGTAGACAAGGGGCCAGTATGCTCTACAATGAGCAGTTCTTC. Protein: CASRQGASMLYNEQFF.

This clone was detected a few times. The chain couples TRBV6-8 to TRBJ1-1; 7 bases agree with TRBD1. Germline CDR1 is MNHGY and CDR2 is SAAAGT. The CDR3 runs to 14 residues. Trimming at V came to 7 bases and at J to 1 base, leaving 6 bases not matched to a gene. The CDR3 region has the DNA TGTGCCAGCACCGAGGACAGGCGGAACACTGAAGCTTTCTTT. This codes for CASTEDRRNTEAFF.

Only a few counts were recorded for this clone. J is TRBJ1-5 and V is TRBV5-1; D ambiguous. Trimming stripped 4 bases from V and 0 bases from J, with 8 bases between. This CDR3 is 14 amino acids long. The germline V gene encodes CDR1 SGHRS and CDR2 YFSETQ. As DNA, the CDR3 is TGCGCCAGCAGCCCCGGGTATAGCAATCAGCCCCAGCATTTT. Protein product: CASSPGYSNQPQHF.

The rearrangement uses TRBV10-2 and TRBJ2-3, with TRBD2 identical over 12 bases. The CDR3 has 14 residues. Losses at the gene ends were 6 bases for V and 5 bases for J; bases not matched to a gene: 3. In germline, CDR1 is WSHSY, CDR2 SAAADI. In DNA form, the CDR3 reads TGCGCCAGCAGCAGGACTAGCGGGATAGATACGCAGTATTTT. It codes for CASSRTSGIDTQYF.

This clone was counted a few times. An end of the junction differs from the germline gene, which may be a read error. The chain recombines TRBV12-5 with TRBJ2-1, with a weak D call TRBD2 (5 bases). CDR3 length equals 14 residues. The germline V gene has CDR1 LGHNT and CDR2 FRNRAP. In nucleotides, the CDR3 is TGTGCCAGTGGACTTTTAAGCTCCTACAATGAGCAGTTCTTC. Translation: CASGLLSSYNEQFF.

This clone was detected ten times or more. The chain is built from TRBV11-3 and TRBJ1-3; 9 bases line up with TRBD1. CDR1 and CDR2 (germline): SGHNT, YENEEA. CDR3 size: 15 residues. V lost 5 bases to trimming and J lost 1 base; unmatched junction nucleotides: 3. CDR3 sequence reads: CASSGGTGSGNTIYF. The CDR3 region has the DNA TGTGCCAGCAGCGGGGGGACAGGGTCTGGAAACACCATATATTTT.

This clone was seen a handful of times. This chain connects TRBV19 to TRBJ2-1, with TRBD2 matching 8 bases. The CDR3 contains 15 residues. The germline CDR1 and CDR2 sequences are LNHDA and SQIVND (reference sequence). V was pared by 3 bases and J by 4 bases, with 5 bases of the junction left unmatched. The CDR3 protein is CASSIKLAGYNEQFF. CDR3 nucleotide sequence: TGTGCCAGTAGTATTAAGCTAGCGGGTTACAATGAGCAGTTCTTC.

The chain carries TRBV14 and TRBJ2-2, with 8 bases lining up with TRBD1. Germline V lookup: CDR1 SGHDN, CDR2 FVKESK. The J segment lost 1 base and the V segment lost 6 bases, leaving 4 bases of the junction unmatched. This CDR3 region has 15 residues. The CDR3 nucleotides are TGTGCCAGCAGGCCCGGGACAGGGAACACCGGGGAGCTGTTTTTT. This encodes CASRPGTGNTGELFF. The full variable domain, rest sourced from reference TRBV14 and TRBJ2-2, is EAGVTQFPSHSVIEKGQTVTLRCDPISGHDNLYWYRRVMGKEIKFLLHFVKESKQDESGMPNNRFLAERTGGTYSTLKVQPAELEDSGVYFCASRPGTGNTGELFFGEGSRLTVL.

V usage is TRBV6-8 and J usage is TRBJ2-1; 10 nucleotides align to TRBD1. Germline CDR1 MNHGY, CDR2 SAAAGT. The CDR3 runs to 21 residues. Unmatched junction bases numbered 27, after V lost 4 bases and J lost 9 bases. CDR3 in amino acids: CASSSRLRTGGWDGAVIEQFF. CDR3 bases: TGTGCCAGCAGTTCACGACTACGGACAGGGGGTTGGGATGGGGCGGTTATTGAGCAGTTCTTC.

The chain uses TRBV6-8 and TRBJ2-7; 9 nucleotides line up with TRBD1. This CDR3 comprises 16 residues. Germline V gene sequence: CDR1 MNHGY, CDR2 SAAAGT. With 6 bases clipped from V and 2 bases from J, the junction kept 11 bases outside the gene matches. Here the CDR3 reads CASRMDRGTFTYEQYF. CDR3 bases: TGTGCCAGCAGGATGGACAGGGGAACCTTTACCTACGAGCAGTACTTC.

The V call is TRBV25-1, the J call TRBJ1-6; maybe TRBD1 (6 bases). Germline V lookup: CDR1 MGHDK, CDR2 SYGVNS. The CDR3 is 17 amino acids. Trimming took off 5 bases at V and 5 bases at J, with 19 bases between the two ends. CDR3 nucleotide sequence: TGTGCCAGCAGTAACGTCGTACACGGGGGGCATAATTCACCCCTCCACTTT. This sequence encodes CASSNVVHGGHNSPLHF. Full variable domain (rest looked up from reference TRBV25-1 and TRBJ1-6): EADIYQTPRYLVIGTGKKITLECSQTMGHDKMYWYQQDPGMELHLIHYSYGVNSTEKGDLSSESTVSRIRTEHFPLTLESARPSHTSQYLCASSNVVHGGHNSPLHFGNGTRLTVT.

This clone was counted only a few times. The chain is built from TRBV28 and TRBJ2-2; 8 bases map to TRBD2. With 1 base clipped from V and 0 bases from J, the junction kept 1 base outside the gene matches. Germline V gene data show CDR1 as MDHEN and CDR2 as SYDVKM. The CDR3 loop spans 16 amino acids. The CDR3 protein is CASSLSLAANTGELFF. The CDR3 coding sequence is TGTGCCAGCAGTTTATCACTAGCGGCGAACACCGGGGAGCTGTTTTTT.

This clone was observed a few times. The chain employs TRBV9 and TRBJ2-1; 8 nucleotides match TRBD2. Germline V lookup: CDR1 SGDLS, CDR2 YYNGEE. There are 16 residues in the CDR3. Trimming took 5 bases from V and 2 from J; bases not matched to a gene: 9. The CDR3 DNA is TGTGCCAGCAGTCAGTTAGCGGGAAATACCTACAATGAGCAGTTCTTC. This codes for CASSQLAGNTYNEQFF.

The rearrangement links TRBV11-3 to TRBJ2-1; 9 bases match TRBD1. V was pared by 3 bases and J by 7 bases, with 7 bases of the junction left unmatched. Germline CDR1 is SGHNT and CDR2 is YENEEA. This CDR3 has 15 amino acids. The CDR3 here is CASSLATGGWNEQFF. CDR3 bases: TGTGCCAGCAGCTTGGCGACAGGGGGTTGGAATGAGCAGTTCTTC. Combining the CDR3 with reference TRBV11-3 and TRBJ2-1 gives the whole variable domain EAGVVQSPRYKIIEKKQPVAFWCNPISGHNTLYWYLQNLGQGPELLIRYENEEAVDDSQLPKDRFSAERLKGVDSTLKIQPAELGDSAVYLCASSLATGGWNEQFFGPGTRLTVL.

The CDR3 region is CASSDGGRDEAFF. CDR3 DNA: TGCGCCAGCAGTGATGGGGGCCGAGATGAAGCTTTCTTT. The V call is TRBV10-2, the J call TRBJ1-1; the D gene is possibly TRBD1 (6 bases). This CDR3 has 13 amino acids. V lost 3 bases to trimming and J lost 7 bases, with 12 bases between them. Germline lookup yields CDR1 WSHSY and CDR2 SAAADI.

This clone was counted a few times. The V call is TRBV11-3, the J call TRBJ2-1; 8 bases line up with TRBD1. This CDR3 region has 15 residues. Trimming at V came to 2 bases and at J to 1 base, leaving 1 base not matched to a gene. Per the germline V gene, CDR1 is SGHNT and CDR2 is YENEEA. This chain's CDR3 is CASSLTGGSYNEQFF. Written as DNA, the CDR3 is TGTGCCAGCAGCTTAACAGGGGGTTCCTACAATGAGCAGTTCTTC. The variable domain in full, completed from reference TRBV11-3 and TRBJ2-1, reads EAGVVQSPRYKIIEKKQPVAFWCNPISGHNTLYWYLQNLGQGPELLIRYENEEAVDDSQLPKDRFSAERLKGVDSTLKIQPAELGDSAVYLCASSLTGGSYNEQFFGPGTRLTVL.

This clone was seen ten or more times. This chain connects TRBV11-3 to TRBJ2-3; the D is unclear. The CDR3 totals 14 residues. Trimming shortened V by 1 base and J by 2 bases, and 7 bases separated the two germline ends. Germline V gene sequence: CDR1 SGHNT, CDR2 YENEEA. The CDR3 DNA is TGTGCCAGCAGCTTAGGGGTCTACACAGATACGCAGTATTTT. It encodes CASSLGVYTDTQYF.

This chain links TRBV29-1 with TRBJ2-7; 8 bases are a match to TRBD2. The CDR3 runs 13 residues. Germline V lookup: CDR1 SQVTM, CDR2 ANQGSEA. With 6 bases clipped from V and 2 bases from J, the junction kept 6 bases outside the gene matches. This CDR3 reads CSVERGPPYEQYF. CDR3 coding DNA: TGCAGCGTAGAGCGGGGGCCCCCCTACGAGCAGTACTTC.

The CDR3 DNA reads as TGTGCCAGCTCACCAAAAGGGGATAGTGGCTACACCTTC. The encoded protein is CASSPKGDSGYTF. The V gene is TRBV18, the J gene TRBJ1-2; maybe TRBD1 (5 bases). The germline V gene encodes CDR1 KGHSH and CDR2 LQKENI. The CDR3 runs 13 residues. The germline V and J ends were trimmed by 2 bases and 7 bases, with 11 bases remaining between them.

The V gene is TRBV5-1, the J gene TRBJ2-7, with a tentative D call TRBD2 (6 bases). The CDR3 has 16 amino acids. Trimming cost V 1 base and J 0 bases, with 14 bases left between them. Germline-derived CDR1 and CDR2 are SGHRS and YFSETQ. The CDR3 protein is CASSLFLKGGSYEQYF. Written as DNA, the CDR3 is TGCGCCAGCAGCTTGTTCCTTAAGGGAGGCTCCTACGAGCAGTACTTC.

The chain combines TRBV2 with TRBJ2-4, with 15 bases identical to TRBD2. Germline values: CDR1 SNHLY, CDR2 FYNNEI. V dropped 6 bases and J dropped 4; count of bases not matched to a gene: 4. The length of the CDR3 is 16 residues. The CDR3 is CASSAGLAGGKNIQYF. DNA of the CDR3: TGTGCCAGCAGCGCGGGACTAGCGGGAGGAAAAAACATTCAGTACTTC.

The rearrangement joins TRBV18 to TRBJ1-1; TRBD1 is a possible D gene (6 bases). V was shortened by 4 bases and J by 4 bases, with 16 bases between the two germline ends. This CDR3 is built from 15 residues. CDR1 and CDR2 from the germline V gene are KGHSH and LQKENI. DNA for the CDR3: TGTGCCAGCTCACGGTCGGGGGCGCGAGTCACTGAAGCTTTCTTT. Translated: CASSRSGARVTEAFF.